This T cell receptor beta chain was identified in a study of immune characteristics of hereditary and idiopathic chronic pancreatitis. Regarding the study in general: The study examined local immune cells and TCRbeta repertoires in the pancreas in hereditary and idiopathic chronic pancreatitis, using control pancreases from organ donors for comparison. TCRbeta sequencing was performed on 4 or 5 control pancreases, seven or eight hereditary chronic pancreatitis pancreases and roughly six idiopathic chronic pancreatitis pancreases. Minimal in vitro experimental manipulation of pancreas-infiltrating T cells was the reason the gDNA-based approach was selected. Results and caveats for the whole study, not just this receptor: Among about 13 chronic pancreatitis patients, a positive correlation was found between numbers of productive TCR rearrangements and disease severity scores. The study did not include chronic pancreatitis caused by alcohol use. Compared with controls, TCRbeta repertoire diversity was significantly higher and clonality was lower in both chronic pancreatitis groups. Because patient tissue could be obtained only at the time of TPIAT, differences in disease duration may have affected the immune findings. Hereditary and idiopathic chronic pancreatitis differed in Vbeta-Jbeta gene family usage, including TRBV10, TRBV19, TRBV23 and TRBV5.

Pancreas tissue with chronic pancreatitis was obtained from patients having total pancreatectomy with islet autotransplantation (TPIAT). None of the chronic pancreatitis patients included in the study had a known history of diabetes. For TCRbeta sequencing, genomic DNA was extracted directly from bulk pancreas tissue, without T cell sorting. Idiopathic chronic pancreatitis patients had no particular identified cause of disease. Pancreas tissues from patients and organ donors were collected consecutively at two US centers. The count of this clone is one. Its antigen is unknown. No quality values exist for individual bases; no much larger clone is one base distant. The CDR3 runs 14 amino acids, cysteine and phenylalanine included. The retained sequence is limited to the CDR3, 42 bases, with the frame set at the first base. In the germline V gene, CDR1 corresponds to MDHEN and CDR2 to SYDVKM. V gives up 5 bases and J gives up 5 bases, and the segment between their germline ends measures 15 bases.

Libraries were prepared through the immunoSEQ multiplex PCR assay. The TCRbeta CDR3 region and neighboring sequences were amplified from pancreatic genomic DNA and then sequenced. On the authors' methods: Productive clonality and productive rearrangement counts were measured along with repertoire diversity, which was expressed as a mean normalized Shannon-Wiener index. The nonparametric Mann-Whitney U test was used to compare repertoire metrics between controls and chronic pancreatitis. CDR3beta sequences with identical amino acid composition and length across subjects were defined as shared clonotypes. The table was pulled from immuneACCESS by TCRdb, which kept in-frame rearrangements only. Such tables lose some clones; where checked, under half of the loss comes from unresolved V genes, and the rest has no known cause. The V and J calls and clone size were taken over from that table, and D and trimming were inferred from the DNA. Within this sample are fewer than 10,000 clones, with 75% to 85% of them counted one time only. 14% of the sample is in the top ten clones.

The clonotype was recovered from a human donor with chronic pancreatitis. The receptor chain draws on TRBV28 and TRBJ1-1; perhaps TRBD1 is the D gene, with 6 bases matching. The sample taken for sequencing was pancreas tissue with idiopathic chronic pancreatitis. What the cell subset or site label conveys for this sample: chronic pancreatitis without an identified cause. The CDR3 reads CASSVTGRGTEAFF. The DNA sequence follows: TGTGCCAGCAGTGTGACAGGTCGTGGTACTGAAGCTTTCTTT.